The 30 T cell receptor beta chains listed next were all sequenced from one sample in a study of CD8+ T cells in alopecia areata. Once RNA had been extracted, it was reverse transcribed into cDNA to act as the sequencing template. Sequencing used immunoSEQ multiplex PCR; TCRdb keeps in-frame clones, though not all of them. Among 35,000 to 45,000 clones, roughly 92% were seen once, and the ten largest hold approximately 17%. Treatment defined: oral pan-JAK inhibitor, 5-10 mg twice daily. The specimen was CD8+ T cells sorted from blood, collected at week 24, from a patient treated with tofacitinib. Receptor source: a human donor with alopecia areata.

The chain employs TRBV29-1 and TRBJ2-7; the D gene could be TRBD1 or TRBD2 (6 bases each). The CDR3 consists of 13 residues. The germline V gene has CDR1 SQVTM and CDR2 ANQGSEA. Between the trimmed V and J ends, which lost 4 bases and 0 bases, there was a span of 10 bases. CDR3 DNA sequence: TGCAGCGTTGTCGGGGGCCACTCCTACGAGCAGTACTTC. Protein product: CSVVGGHSYEQYF.

This rearrangement joins TRBV6-6 to TRBJ2-7, with D maybe TRBD1 (6 bases). The germline V gene encodes CDR1 MNHNY and CDR2 SVGAGI (reference sequence). V lost 2 bases, J lost 3 bases, and 11 bases lay in between. This CDR3 comprises 14 residues. CDR3 loop: CASSYGDRSYEQYF. The CDR3 DNA is TGTGCCAGCAGTTACGGAGACAGGAGCTACGAGCAGTACTTC.

V gene TRBV11-1 combines with J gene TRBJ1-4, with unresolved D. The CDR3 spans 12 residues. V was clipped by 4 bases and J by 7 bases, with 7 bases between them. Germline V gene sequence: CDR1 SGHAT, CDR2 FQDESV (reference sequence). CDR3 sequence reads: CASSSSGEKLFF. CDR3 in DNA: TGTGCCAGCAGCTCATCGGGTGAAAAACTGTTTTTT.

The gene calls are TRBV7-9 and TRBJ2-3, with 8 bases identical to TRBD1. CDR3 length: 16 residues. V trimming: 2 bases; J trimming: 1 base; junction bases outside the gene matches: 5. Germline assignment: CDR1 SEHNR and CDR2 FQNEAQ (reference sequence). The CDR3: CASSLISTGGTDTQYF. The CDR3 DNA reads as TGTGCCAGCAGCTTAATTTCGACAGGGGGCACAGATACGCAGTATTTT.

The V call is TRBV5-6, the J call TRBJ2-3; D ambiguous. Germline-derived CDR1 and CDR2 are SGHDT and YYEEEE. This CDR3 has 14 amino acids. V lost 3 bases and J lost 8, with 16 bases in between. CDR3 loop: CASSWERSYLTQYF. CDR3 nucleotides: TGTGCCAGCAGCTGGGAACGATCCTATCTTACGCAGTATTTT.

The chain employs TRBV27 and TRBJ2-1; D is uncertain. Germline CDR1 is MNHEY and CDR2 is SMNVEV (reference sequence). This CDR3 region has 14 residues. V was shortened by 3 bases and J by 6 bases, with 12 bases between the two germline ends. Here the CDR3 DNA reads TGTGCCAGCAGTTTGAAGGTTACCCCCAATGAGCAGTTCTTC. This translates into CASSLKVTPNEQFF.

The chain has TRBV4-3 and TRBJ2-2; the match to TRBD1 covers 7 bases. The CDR3 has 16 residues. The germline V gene has CDR1 LGHNA and CDR2 YSLEER. Unmatched junction bases numbered 8, after V lost 0 bases and J lost 7 bases. CDR3 amino acids: CASSQELETGHGELFF. CDR3 bases: TGCGCCAGCAGCCAAGAGCTAGAGACAGGGCACGGGGAGCTGTTTTTT.

The J gene is TRBJ2-7, the V gene TRBV7-2; D uncertain. CDR1 is SGHTA and CDR2 is FQGNSA in the germline V gene. There are 11 residues in the CDR3. Trimming took off 4 bases at V and 2 bases at J, with 3 bases between the two ends. The CDR3 DNA reads as TGTGCCAGCAGCTCGGCCTACGAGCAGTACTTC. Translated, it gives CASSSAYEQYF.

The table lists this clone with a count of one. The chain joins TRBV7-2 to TRBJ1-5; D is unclear. V was cut by 3 bases and J by 0 bases, with 9 bases left in between. CDR3 length equals 15 residues. Germline values: CDR1 SGHTA, CDR2 FQGNSA. The CDR3: CASSLTIYSNQPQHF. CDR3 DNA sequence: TGTGCCAGCAGCTTGACGATCTATAGCAATCAGCCCCAGCATTTT.

The V call is TRBV7-9, the J call TRBJ1-1, with a possible D match to TRBD1 (5 bases). The CDR3 consists of 15 residues. V lost 4 bases and J 1 base, leaving 13 bases between the germline ends. Germline V gene data show CDR1 as SEHNR and CDR2 as FQNEAQ (reference sequence). CDR3 sequence reads: CASSYGQGTNTEAFF. The CDR3 DNA sequence: TGTGCCAGCAGCTACGGACAAGGGACGAACACTGAAGCTTTCTTT.

Only a few counts were recorded for this clone. The chain has TRBV4-2 and TRBJ2-3; no firm D call. CDR3 length: 13 amino acids. Trimming stripped 0 bases from V and 1 base from J, with 2 bases between. Germline V gene data show CDR1 as LGHNA and CDR2 as YNFKEQ. In DNA form, the CDR3 reads TGTGCCAGCAGCCAAGAGGGCACAGATACGCAGTATTTT. It codes for CASSQEGTDTQYF.

The genes are TRBV27 and TRBJ2-2; D might be TRBD1 (6 bases). The germline V and J ends were trimmed by 3 bases and 6 bases, with 17 bases remaining between them. The CDR3 loop spans 16 amino acids. Germline-derived CDR1 and CDR2 are MNHEY and SMNVEV (reference sequence). The CDR3 region has the DNA TGTGCCAGCAGTTTGCCCAGGGGATGGGGTTCCGGGGAGCTGTTTTTT. This encodes CASSLPRGWGSGELFF.

The V gene is TRBV21-1, the J gene TRBJ2-3; whether TRBD2, the table's D call, matches the DNA was not checked. TRBV21-1 is a pseudogene locus. This CDR3 has 16 amino acids. CDR3 region: CASNRHRDFPRDTQYF. The DNA of the CDR3 is TGTGCCAGCAATCGCCACCGGGACTTCCCTCGTGATACGCAGTATTTT.

V is TRBV7-2 and J is TRBJ2-1; D is unclear. V lost 1 base to trimming and J lost 9 bases, with 7 bases between them. The CDR3 covers 12 residues. The V gene's germline CDR1 is SGHTA and CDR2 FQGNSA. Written as DNA, the CDR3 is TGTGCCAGCAGCTTAGGCGGTGGTGAGCAGTTCTTC. Its protein product is CASSLGGGEQFF.

The chain recombines TRBV6-5 with TRBJ2-5; D possibly corresponds to TRBD1 (6 bases). The germline gives CDR1 MNHEY, CDR2 SVGAGI. The length of the CDR3 is 13 residues. V was cut by 6 bases and J by 1 base, with 9 bases left in between. CDR3 region: CASSLDSQETQYF. The CDR3 nucleotides read TGTGCCAGCAGCCTGGACAGCCAAGAGACCCAGTACTTC.

V usage is TRBV7-9 and J usage is TRBJ2-7; D is perhaps TRBD1 or TRBD2 (5 bases each). The CDR3 contains 14 residues. V was shortened by 1 base and J by 1 base, with 8 bases between the two germline ends. The germline V gene has CDR1 SEHNR and CDR2 FQNEAQ (reference sequence). The CDR3 DNA reads as TGTGCCAGCAGCTTAGTGGGACCTTCCTACGAGCAGTACTTC. Amino acids: CASSLVGPSYEQYF.

J is TRBJ1-2 and V is TRBV28; TRBD1 aligns across 8 bases. This CDR3 spans 12 amino acids. With V trimmed by 6 bases and J by 5 bases, 2 bases remained unmatched. Germline CDR1 reads MDHEN; CDR2 reads SYDVKM. The CDR3 spells CASRTGEYGYTF. The CDR3 bases are TGTGCCAGCAGGACAGGGGAATATGGCTACACCTTC.

This chain joins TRBV28 and TRBJ2-1, with TRBD1 as a possible D gene (5 bases). V lost 6 bases, J lost 6 bases, and 12 bases lay in between. This CDR3 is 13 amino acids long. Germline V gene data show CDR1 as MDHEN and CDR2 as SYDVKM. This CDR3 is CASSLRVSNEQFF. DNA for the CDR3: TGTGCCAGCAGCCTCAGGGTTTCCAATGAGCAGTTCTTC. Combining the CDR3 with reference TRBV28 and TRBJ2-1 gives the whole variable domain DVKVTQSSRYLVKRTGEKVFLECVQDMDHENMFWYRQDPGLGLRLIYFSYDVKMKEKGDIPEGYSVSREKKERFSLILESASTNQTSMYLCASSLRVSNEQFFGPGTRLTVL.

The gene calls are TRBV28 and TRBJ2-2; perhaps TRBD1 as D (5 bases). The V and J ends lost 6 bases and 0 bases respectively, with 8 bases between them. The CDR3 is 14 amino acids. Germline V gene lookup returns CDR1 MDHEN and CDR2 SYDVKM. The CDR3 nucleotides are TGTGCCAGCAGACCAGGGACGAACACCGGGGAGCTGTTTTTT. Its translation is CASRPGTNTGELFF.

The chain joins TRBV7-9 to TRBJ2-5; D is undetermined. CDR3 size: 13 residues. The ends were cut back, 0 bases at V and 2 bases at J, with 4 bases in the middle. In germline, CDR1 is SEHNR, CDR2 FQNEAQ (reference sequence). CDR3 nucleotides: TGTGCCAGCAGCTTAGCCCTGCAAGAGACCCAGTACTTC. Translated: CASSLALQETQYF.

This rearrangement joins TRBV29-1 to TRBJ2-5; 8 bases align to TRBD2. V was pared by 7 bases and J by 5 bases, with 12 bases of the junction left unmatched. CDR1 is SQVTM and CDR2 is ANQGSEA in the germline V gene. The CDR3 sequence is 14 residues long. The CDR3 reads CSAALGGGMETQYF. DNA of the CDR3: TGCAGCGCCGCTTTGGGCGGGGGGATGGAGACCCAGTACTTC.

The V and J genes are TRBV7-9 and TRBJ2-5, with a weak D call TRBD1 (5 bases). The CDR3 contains 13 residues. The germline V gene has CDR1 SEHNR and CDR2 FQNEAQ (reference sequence). V gave up 4 bases and J gave up 5 bases, with 11 bases separating them. The DNA for the CDR3 is TGTGCCAGCAGCTCGTATGGGGCGGAGACCCAGTACTTC. Amino acid sequence: CASSSYGAETQYF.

The rearrangement uses TRBV19 and TRBJ2-2; 9 nucleotides agree with TRBD1. V shed 3 bases, J shed 4 bases, and the junction held 3 bases outside the gene matches. The CDR3 is made up of 15 amino acids. Germline CDR1 LNHDA, CDR2 SQIVND (reference sequence). The CDR3 region is CASSIMTGGTGELFF. The CDR3 nucleotides are TGTGCCAGTAGTATTATGACAGGGGGCACCGGGGAGCTGTTTTTT.

V gene TRBV4-1 combines with J gene TRBJ2-3; D remains ambiguous. Germline V CDR1 and CDR2: MGHRA, YSYEKL. V lost 0 bases and J lost 2, with 12 bases in between. The CDR3 length is 16 residues. The CDR3 nucleotides read TGCGCCAGCAGCCAAGAATCGGACGGAGCCACAGATACGCAGTATTTT. Translated, it gives CASSQESDGATDTQYF.

This clone came up a few times. The rearrangement links TRBV27 to TRBJ2-6; D not resolved. The CDR3 length is 12 residues. V lost 4 bases, J lost 2 bases, and 0 bases lay in between. Germline CDR1 reads MNHEY; CDR2 reads SMNVEV (reference sequence). CDR3 bases: TGTGCCAGCAGTTCTGGGGCCAACGTCCTGACTTTC. Translating gives CASSSGANVLTF.

V is TRBV29-1 and J is TRBJ2-2, with TRBD1 matching 10 bases. V dropped 3 bases and J dropped 0; count of bases not matched to a gene: 7. This CDR3 spans 17 amino acids. Looked up from germline, CDR1 is SQVTM and CDR2 is ANQGSEA. The CDR3 DNA is TGCAGCGTTGAGACATTAGGACAGGGGGCGAACACCGGGGAGCTGTTTTTT. The encoded protein is CSVETLGQGANTGELFF.

The sample holds one count of this clone. CDR3 amino acids: CASSPAGREGYSYEQYF. As DNA, the CDR3 is TGTGCCAGCAGCCCAGCGGGCAGGGAGGGGTACTCCTACGAGCAGTACTTC. The rearrangement uses TRBV7-9 and TRBJ2-7; TRBD2 aligns across 7 bases. Trimming took 5 bases from V and 0 from J; bases not matched to a gene: 13. The CDR3 sequence is 17 residues long. Germline assignment: CDR1 SEHNR and CDR2 FQNEAQ (reference sequence).

V usage is TRBV5-4 and J usage is TRBJ2-3; the D is unclear. This CDR3 has 14 amino acids. In germline, CDR1 is SGHNT, CDR2 YYREEE (reference sequence). V dropped 1 base and J dropped 4 bases, with 10 bases sitting between them. This CDR3 reads CASSLSYRSDTQYF. The CDR3 DNA is TGTGCCAGCAGCTTGAGCTATCGATCAGATACGCAGTATTTT.

V usage is TRBV27 and J usage is TRBJ2-3; D gene unclear. CDR1 MNHEY and CDR2 SMNVEV come from the germline V gene (reference sequence). The CDR3 totals 13 residues. V was pared by 5 bases and J by 0 bases, with 6 bases between. CDR3 in amino acids: CASSTKSTDTQYF. CDR3 in DNA: TGTGCCAGCAGTACCAAAAGCACAGATACGCAGTATTTT.

This clone was detected only once. The gene calls are TRBV28 and TRBJ2-3; TRBD2 is a possible D gene (5 bases). The V end lost 8 bases, the J end lost 2 bases, and 8 bases lay between the germline ends. The CDR3 has 12 amino acids. Germline CDR1 is MDHEN and CDR2 is SYDVKM. The CDR3 loop reads CASRTATDTQYF. The CDR3 DNA follows: TGTGCCAGCCGGACTGCCACAGATACGCAGTATTTT.